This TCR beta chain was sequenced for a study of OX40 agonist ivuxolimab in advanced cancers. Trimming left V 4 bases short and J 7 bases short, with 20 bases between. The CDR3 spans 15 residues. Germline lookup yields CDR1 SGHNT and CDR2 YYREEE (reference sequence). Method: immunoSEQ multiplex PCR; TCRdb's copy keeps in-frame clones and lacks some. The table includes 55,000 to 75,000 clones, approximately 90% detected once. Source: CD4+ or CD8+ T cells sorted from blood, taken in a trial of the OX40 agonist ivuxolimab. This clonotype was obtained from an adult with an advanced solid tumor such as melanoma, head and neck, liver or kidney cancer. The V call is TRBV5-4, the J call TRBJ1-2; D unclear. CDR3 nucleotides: TGTGCCAGCAGCACAAGGTCCACCTCCTGGGGTGGCTACACCTTC. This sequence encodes CASSTRSTSWGGYTF.